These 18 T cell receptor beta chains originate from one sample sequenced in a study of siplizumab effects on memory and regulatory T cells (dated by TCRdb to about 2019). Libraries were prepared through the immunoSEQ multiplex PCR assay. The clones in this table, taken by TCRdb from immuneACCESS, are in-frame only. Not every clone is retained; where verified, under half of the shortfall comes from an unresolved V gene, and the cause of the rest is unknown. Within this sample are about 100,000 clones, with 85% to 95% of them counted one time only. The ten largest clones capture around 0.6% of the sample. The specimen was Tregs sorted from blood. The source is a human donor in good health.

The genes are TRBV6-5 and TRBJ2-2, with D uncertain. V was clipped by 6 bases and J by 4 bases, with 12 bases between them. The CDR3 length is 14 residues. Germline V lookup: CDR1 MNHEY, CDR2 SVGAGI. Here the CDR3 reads CASSVETFTGELFF. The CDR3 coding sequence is TGTGCCAGCAGCGTCGAGACTTTCACCGGGGAGCTGTTTTTT.

DNA for the CDR3: TGCGCCAGCAGCTTGGGCGGGAGGTACGATACGCAGTATTTT. Amino acid sequence: CASSLGGRYDTQYF. V and J are TRBV5-1 and TRBJ2-3, with 8 bases aligning to TRBD2. The CDR3 has 14 amino acids. CDR1 is SGHRS, CDR2 YFSETQ, per germline. The V and J ends lost 0 bases and 6 bases, in that order; junction bases with no gene match: 3.

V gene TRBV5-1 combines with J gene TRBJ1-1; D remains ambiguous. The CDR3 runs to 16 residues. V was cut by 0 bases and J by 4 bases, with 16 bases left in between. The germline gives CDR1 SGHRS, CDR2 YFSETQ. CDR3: CASSLGNLKERTEAFF. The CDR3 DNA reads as TGCGCCAGCAGCTTGGGGAACCTTAAAGAGCGCACTGAAGCTTTCTTT. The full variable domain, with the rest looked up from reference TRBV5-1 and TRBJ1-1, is KAGVTQTPRYLIKTRGQQVTLSCSPISGHRSVSWYQQTPGQGLQFLFEYFSETQRNKGNFPGRFSGRQFSNSRSEMNVSTLELGDSALYLCASSLGNLKERTEAFFGQGTRLTVV.

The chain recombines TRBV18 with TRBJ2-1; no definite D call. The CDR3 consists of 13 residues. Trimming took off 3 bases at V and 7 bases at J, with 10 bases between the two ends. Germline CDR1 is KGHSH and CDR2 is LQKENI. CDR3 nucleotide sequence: TGTGCCAGCTCACCGCAGAATTCTAATGAGCAGTTCTTC. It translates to CASSPQNSNEQFF.

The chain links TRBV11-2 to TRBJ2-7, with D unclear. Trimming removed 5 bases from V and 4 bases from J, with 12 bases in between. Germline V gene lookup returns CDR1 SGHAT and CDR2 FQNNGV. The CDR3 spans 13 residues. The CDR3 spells CASSVQRPYEQYF. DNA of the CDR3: TGTGCCAGCAGCGTACAGCGCCCATACGAGCAGTACTTC.

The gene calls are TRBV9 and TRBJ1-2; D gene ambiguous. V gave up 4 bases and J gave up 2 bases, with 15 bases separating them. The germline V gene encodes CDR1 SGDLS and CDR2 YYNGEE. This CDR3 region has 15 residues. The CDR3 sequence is CASSPLPYGNYGYTF. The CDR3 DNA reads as TGTGCCAGCAGCCCATTACCTTACGGGAACTATGGCTACACCTTC. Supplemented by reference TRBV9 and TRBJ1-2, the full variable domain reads DSGVTQTPKHLITATGQRVTLRCSPRSGDLSVYWYQQSLDQGLQFLIQYYNGEERAKGNILERFSAQQFPDLHSELNLSSLELGDSALYFCASSPLPYGNYGYTFGSGTRLTVV.

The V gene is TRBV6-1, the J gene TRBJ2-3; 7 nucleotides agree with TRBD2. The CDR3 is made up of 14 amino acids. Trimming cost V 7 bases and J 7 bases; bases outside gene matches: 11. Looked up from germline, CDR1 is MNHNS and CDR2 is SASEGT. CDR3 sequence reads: CASKGGGSLHTQYF. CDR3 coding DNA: TGTGCCAGCAAGGGCGGGGGTTCCCTCCATACGCAGTATTTT.

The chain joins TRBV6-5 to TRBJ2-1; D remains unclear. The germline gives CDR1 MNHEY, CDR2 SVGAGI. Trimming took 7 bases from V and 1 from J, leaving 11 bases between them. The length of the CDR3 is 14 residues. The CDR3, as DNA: TGTGCCAGCAAAAAAACTGGATCCTACAATGAGCAGTTCTTC. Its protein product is CASKKTGSYNEQFF.

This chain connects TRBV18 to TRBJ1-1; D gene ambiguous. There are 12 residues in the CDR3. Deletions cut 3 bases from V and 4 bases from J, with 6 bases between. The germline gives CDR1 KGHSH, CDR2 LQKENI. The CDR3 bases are TGTGCCAGCTCACCTCAGACCACTGAAGCTTTCTTT. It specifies CASSPQTTEAFF.

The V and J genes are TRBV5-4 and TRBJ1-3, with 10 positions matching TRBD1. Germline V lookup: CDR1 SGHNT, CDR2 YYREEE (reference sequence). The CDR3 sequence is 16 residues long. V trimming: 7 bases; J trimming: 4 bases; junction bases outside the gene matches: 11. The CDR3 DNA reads TGTGCCAGCCAGACAGGGGGCGGATATTCAGGAAACACCATATATTTT. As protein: CASQTGGGYSGNTIYF.

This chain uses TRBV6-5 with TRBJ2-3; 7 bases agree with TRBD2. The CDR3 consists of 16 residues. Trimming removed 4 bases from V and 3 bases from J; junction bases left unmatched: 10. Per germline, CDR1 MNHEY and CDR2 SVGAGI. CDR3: CASSSRTRFTTDTQYF. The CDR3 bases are TGTGCCAGCAGTTCCCGGACTAGGTTTACTACAGATACGCAGTATTTT.

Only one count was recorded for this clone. CDR3 nucleotide sequence: TGTGCCAGCAGCGTAGGGGCGCGGGGCTACACCTTC. It codes for CASSVGARGYTF. This chain joins TRBV9 and TRBJ1-2; D gene uncertain. Trimming took 0 bases from V and 8 from J, leaving 8 bases between them. Germline loops: CDR1 SGDLS, CDR2 YYNGEE. CDR3 length: 12 residues.

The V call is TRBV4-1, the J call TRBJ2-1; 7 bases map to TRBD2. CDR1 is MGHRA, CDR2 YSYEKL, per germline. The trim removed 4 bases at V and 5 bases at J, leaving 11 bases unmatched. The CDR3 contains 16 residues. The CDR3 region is CASSPRGLKAHNEQFF. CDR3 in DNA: TGCGCCAGCAGCCCTAGGGGACTAAAAGCACACAATGAGCAGTTCTTC.

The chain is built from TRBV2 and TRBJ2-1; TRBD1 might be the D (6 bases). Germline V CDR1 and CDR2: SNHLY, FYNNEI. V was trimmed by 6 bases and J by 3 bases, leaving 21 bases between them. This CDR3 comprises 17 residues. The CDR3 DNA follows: TGTGCCAGCAGGAGGGACAAACTCCGCGATGTCTACAATGAGCAGTTCTTC. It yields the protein CASRRDKLRDVYNEQFF.

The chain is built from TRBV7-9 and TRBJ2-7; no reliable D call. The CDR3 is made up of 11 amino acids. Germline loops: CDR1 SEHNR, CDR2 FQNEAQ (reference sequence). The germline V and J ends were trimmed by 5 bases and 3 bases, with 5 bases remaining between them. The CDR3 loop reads CASSLSYEQYF. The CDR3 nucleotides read TGTGCCAGCAGCCTCAGCTACGAGCAGTACTTC.

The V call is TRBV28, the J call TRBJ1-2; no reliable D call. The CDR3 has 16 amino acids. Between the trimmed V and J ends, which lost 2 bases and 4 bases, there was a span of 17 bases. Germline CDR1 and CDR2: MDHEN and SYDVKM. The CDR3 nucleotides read TGTGCCAGCAGTTTACCCTTTCCGGGGTTGGGCTATGGCTACACCTTC. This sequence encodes CASSLPFPGLGYGYTF.

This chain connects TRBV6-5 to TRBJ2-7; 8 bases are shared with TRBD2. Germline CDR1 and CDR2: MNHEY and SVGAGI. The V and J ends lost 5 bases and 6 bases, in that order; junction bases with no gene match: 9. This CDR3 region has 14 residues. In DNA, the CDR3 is TGTGCCAGCAGTAGCGGGAGTTTGAGCGCCGAGCAGTACTTC. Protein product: CASSSGSLSAEQYF.

DNA for the CDR3: TGTGCCAGCAGCCCTCTGGCGGGAGGCCGCACAGATACGCAGTATTTT. As protein: CASSPLAGGRTDTQYF. J is TRBJ2-3 and V is TRBV14; 8 nucleotides line up with TRBD2. After removal of 4 bases from V and 1 base from J, the junction contained 7 bases not matched to a gene. Germline loops: CDR1 SGHDN, CDR2 FVKESK. This CDR3 has 16 residues.